Listed below are T cell receptor beta chains from one sample, sequenced in a study of beta chain features in type 1 diabetes. Only in-frame clones appear in the TCRdb table, and some are missing; sequencing was by immunoSEQ multiplex PCR. The sample consists of roughly 230,000 clones, about 9.3% of them appearing once. Sequencing input: naive CD4+ T cells from blood. Receptor source: a woman aged 18-35 years in good health. CDR3s include the opening cysteine and the closing phenylalanine or tryptophan. D genes are given only for firm matches. A clone size is listed for some rows: how often the clone was seen (once, few, many), or a class if it is expanded.

J gene: TRBJ2-3
V gene: TRBV5-1
clone size: .
D gene: TRBD2
CDR3 protein: CASSLVGRRASTDTQYF
CDR3 DNA: TGCGCCAGCAGCTTGGTCGGGAGGAGGGCTAGCACAGATACGCAGTATTTT

J gene: TRBJ1-2
V gene: TRBV5-1
clone size: few
D gene: .
CDR3 protein: CASSSSTTETNYGYTF
CDR3 DNA: TGCGCCAGCAGCTCGAGCACGACAGAAACTAACTATGGCTACACCTTC

J gene: TRBJ2-7
V gene: TRBV2
clone size: few
D gene: TRBD1
CDR3 protein: CASRFGRGTYEQYF
CDR3 DNA: TGTGCCAGCAGATTTGGCAGGGGGACCTACGAGCAGTACTTC

J gene: TRBJ2-5
V gene: TRBV5-4
clone size: .
D gene: TRBD2
CDR3 protein: CASSWVPGLGQETQYF
CDR3 DNA: TGTGCCAGCAGCTGGGTCCCGGGACTAGGACAAGAGACCCAGTACTTC

J gene: TRBJ2-1
V gene: TRBV4-2
clone size: .
D gene: TRBD2
CDR3 protein: CASSLLAGGRNEQFF
CDR3 DNA: TGTGCCAGCAGCTTGCTAGCGGGGGGCCGTAATGAGCAGTTCTTC

J gene: TRBJ1-1
V gene: TRBV7-9
clone size: .
D gene: TRBD1
CDR3 protein: CASSFSGQGNTEAFF
CDR3 DNA: TGTGCCAGCAGCTTTTCGGGACAGGGGAACACTGAAGCTTTCTTT

J gene: TRBJ2-1
V gene: TRBV4-1
clone size: few
D gene: .
CDR3 protein: CASSQDTSGTRNEQFF
CDR3 DNA: TGCGCCAGCAGCCAAGATACAAGCGGCACACGCAATGAGCAGTTCTTC

J gene: TRBJ1-6
V gene: TRBV4-2
clone size: few
D gene: TRBD1
CDR3 protein: CASSQGLGTDNNSPLHF
CDR3 DNA: TGTGCCAGCAGCCAGGGTCTGGGGACAGATAATAATTCACCCCTCCACTTT

J gene: TRBJ2-1
V gene: TRBV30
clone size: few
D gene: .
CDR3 protein: CAWREGGVDYNEQFF
CDR3 DNA: TGTGCCTGGAGAGAAGGGGGAGTAGATTACAATGAGCAGTTCTTC

J gene: TRBJ1-1
V gene: TRBV7-9
clone size: .
D gene: .
CDR3 protein: CASSLAAGETEAFF
CDR3 DNA: TGTGCCAGCAGCTTAGCAGCAGGGGAGACTGAAGCTTTCTTT

J gene: TRBJ2-7
V gene: TRBV19
clone size: few
D gene: TRBD2
CDR3 protein: CASSIHYPGGEEQYF
CDR3 DNA: TGTGCCAGTAGTATCCACTATCCGGGGGGAGAAGAGCAGTACTTC

J gene: TRBJ1-5
V gene: TRBV4-2
clone size: .
D gene: TRBD1
CDR3 protein: CASSQGAGGEGNQPQHF
CDR3 DNA: TGTGCCAGCAGCCAAGGGGCAGGGGGCGAGGGCAATCAGCCCCAGCATTTT

J gene: TRBJ2-2
V gene: TRBV5-1
clone size: few
D gene: .
CDR3 protein: CASSRTVSKTGELFF
CDR3 DNA: TGCGCCAGCAGCCGGACAGTGTCTAAGACCGGGGAGCTGTTTTTT

J gene: TRBJ1-3
V gene: TRBV2
clone size: .
D gene: TRBD1
CDR3 protein: CASSDRGPYTIYF
CDR3 DNA: TGTGCCAGCAGTGACAGGGGGCCTTACACCATATATTTT

J gene: TRBJ2-7
V gene: TRBV9
clone size: .
D gene: TRBD2
CDR3 protein: CASSVGASGRHEQYF
CDR3 DNA: TGTGCCAGCAGCGTAGGCGCTAGCGGGAGGCACGAGCAGTACTTC

J gene: TRBJ2-2
V gene: TRBV5-1
clone size: .
D gene: .
CDR3 protein: CASSPGPGVVTGELFF
CDR3 DNA: TGCGCCAGCAGCCCTGGGCCGGGGGTGGTTACCGGGGAGCTGTTTTTT

J gene: TRBJ2-7
V gene: TRBV5-4
clone size: few
D gene: .
CDR3 protein: CASSHEGREQYF
CDR3 DNA: TGTGCCAGCAGTCATGAGGGGAGGGAGCAGTACTTC

J gene: TRBJ2-3
V gene: TRBV10-3
clone size: few
D gene: TRBD2
CDR3 protein: CAISENLAGYTDTQYF
CDR3 DNA: TGTGCCATCAGTGAGAATCTAGCGGGGTACACAGATACGCAGTATTTT

J gene: TRBJ1-6
V gene: TRBV30
clone size: .
D gene: .
CDR3 protein: CAWITGDSRNSPLHF
CDR3 DNA: TGTGCCTGGATCACCGGGGACTCAAGGAATTCACCCCTCCACTTT

J gene: TRBJ2-5
V gene: TRBV2
clone size: .
D gene: .
CDR3 protein: CASSDDTETQYF
CDR3 DNA: TGTGCCAGCAGCGACGACACGGAGACCCAGTACTTC

J gene: TRBJ2-5
V gene: TRBV6-1
clone size: few
D gene: TRBD2
CDR3 protein: CASSVGRAGETQYF
CDR3 DNA: TGTGCCAGCAGTGTCGGGAGGGCCGGGGAGACCCAGTACTTC

J gene: TRBJ1-4
V gene: TRBV7-2
clone size: few
D gene: .
CDR3 protein: CASSLGWRITNEKLFF
CDR3 DNA: TGTGCCAGCAGCTTAGGTTGGAGAATAACTAATGAAAAACTGTTTTTT

J gene: TRBJ2-1
V gene: TRBV7-2
clone size: .
D gene: .
CDR3 protein: CASSLVPLLGSNEQFF
CDR3 DNA: TGTGCCAGCAGCTTAGTTCCCTTATTGGGCTCCAATGAGCAGTTCTTC

J gene: TRBJ2-7
V gene: TRBV6-6
clone size: .
D gene: TRBD1
CDR3 protein: CASSPRTGSSYEQYF
CDR3 DNA: TGTGCCAGCAGCCCCCGGACAGGGAGCTCCTACGAGCAGTACTTC

J gene: TRBJ1-2
V gene: TRBV18
clone size: .
D gene: TRBD1
CDR3 protein: CASSPDRGRSVNYGYTF
CDR3 DNA: TGTGCCAGCTCACCAGACAGGGGGCGATCGGTCAACTATGGCTACACCTTC

J gene: TRBJ1-3
V gene: TRBV4-1
clone size: .
D gene: TRBD1
CDR3 protein: CASSQGTTGSSGNTIYF
CDR3 DNA: TGCGCCAGCAGCCAAGGGACGACAGGGAGCTCTGGAAACACCATATATTTT

J gene: TRBJ1-6
V gene: TRBV29-1
clone size: few
D gene: .
CDR3 protein: CSVLLHDNNSPLHF
CDR3 DNA: TGCAGCGTTCTATTACACGACAATAATTCACCCCTCCACTTT

J gene: TRBJ1-1
V gene: TRBV10-3
clone size: .
D gene: TRBD1
CDR3 protein: CAISRQGQDTEAFF
CDR3 DNA: TGTGCCATCAGCAGACAGGGGCAGGACACTGAAGCTTTCTTT

J gene: TRBJ2-7
V gene: TRBV5-1
clone size: few
D gene: .
CDR3 protein: CASSFRQGLSYEQYF
CDR3 DNA: TGCGCCAGCAGCTTCCGACAGGGACTCTCCTACGAGCAGTACTTC

J gene: TRBJ1-3
V gene: TRBV7-9
clone size: few
D gene: .
CDR3 protein: CASSLGESGNTIYF
CDR3 DNA: TGTGCCAGCAGCTTAGGCGAATCTGGAAACACCATATATTTT

J gene: TRBJ2-7
V gene: TRBV30
clone size: few
D gene: TRBD1
CDR3 protein: CAWGKQGAYEQYF
CDR3 DNA: TGTGCCTGGGGGAAACAGGGGGCCTACGAGCAGTACTTC

J gene: TRBJ2-1
V gene: TRBV6-5
clone size: few
D gene: .
CDR3 protein: CASKEGGGSYNEQFF
CDR3 DNA: TGTGCCAGCAAAGAGGGAGGGGGGTCCTACAATGAGCAGTTCTTC

J gene: TRBJ2-1
V gene: TRBV7-3
clone size: .
D gene: TRBD2
CDR3 protein: CASSVPGLSEQFF
CDR3 DNA: TGTGCCAGCAGCGTGCCGGGACTAAGCGAGCAGTTCTTC

J gene: TRBJ2-1
V gene: TRBV18
clone size: few
D gene: TRBD2
CDR3 protein: CASSLKAGGYNEQFF
CDR3 DNA: TGTGCCAGCTCACTAAAAGCGGGAGGGTACAATGAGCAGTTCTTC

J gene: TRBJ2-1
V gene: TRBV28
clone size: few
D gene: TRBD1
CDR3 protein: CASTPGQGDYNEQFF
CDR3 DNA: TGTGCCAGCACCCCCGGGCAGGGGGATTACAATGAGCAGTTCTTC

J gene: TRBJ2-1
V gene: TRBV6-1
clone size: .
D gene: TRBD2
CDR3 protein: CASSGAGGTAYNEQFF
CDR3 DNA: TGTGCCAGCAGTGGGGCGGGAGGCACCGCCTACAATGAGCAGTTCTTC

J gene: TRBJ2-7
V gene: TRBV28
clone size: few
D gene: .
CDR3 protein: CASSRQFPEQYF
CDR3 DNA: TGTGCCAGCAGTCGACAGTTCCCCGAGCAGTACTTC

J gene: TRBJ2-4
V gene: TRBV5-6
clone size: .
D gene: TRBD2
CDR3 protein: CASSFTGGKASKNIQYF
CDR3 DNA: TGTGCCAGCAGCTTTACGGGAGGGAAGGCTTCCAAAAACATTCAGTACTTC

J gene: TRBJ1-1
V gene: TRBV5-4
clone size: .
D gene: TRBD1
CDR3 protein: CASSVSQGAPEAFF
CDR3 DNA: TGTGCCAGCAGCGTGTCCCAGGGGGCCCCTGAAGCTTTCTTT

J gene: TRBJ1-3
V gene: TRBV7-9
clone size: .
D gene: TRBD1
CDR3 protein: CASSSSGTGGNTIYF
CDR3 DNA: TGTGCCAGCAGCTCGTCCGGGACAGGCGGAAACACCATATATTTT

J gene: TRBJ2-7
V gene: TRBV21-1
clone size: few
D gene: .
CDR3 protein: CASFQLAGGHSYEQYF
CDR3 DNA: TGTGCCAGCTTCCAACTTGCGGGGGGCCACTCCTACGAGCAGTACTTC

J gene: TRBJ2-1
V gene: TRBV14
clone size: few
D gene: TRBD2
CDR3 protein: CASNPGGVIANEQFF
CDR3 DNA: TGTGCCAGCAACCCGGGGGGAGTTATAGCCAATGAGCAGTTCTTC

J gene: TRBJ2-1
V gene: TRBV25-1
clone size: .
D gene: .
CDR3 protein: CARRAGHDEQFF
CDR3 DNA: TGTGCCAGACGGGCAGGGCACGATGAGCAGTTCTTC

J gene: TRBJ1-3
V gene: TRBV27
clone size: few
D gene: .
CDR3 protein: CASRNGGAEGNTIYF
CDR3 DNA: TGTGCCAGCAGAAACGGGGGAGCCGAGGGAAACACCATATATTTT

J gene: TRBJ2-1
V gene: TRBV5-1
clone size: .
D gene: .
CDR3 protein: CASALPAGGYEQFF
CDR3 DNA: TGCGCCAGCGCCCTACCCGCTGGGGGGTATGAGCAGTTCTTC

J gene: TRBJ2-2
V gene: TRBV9
clone size: few
D gene: .
CDR3 protein: CASSVGIRVPDSTGELFF
CDR3 DNA: TGTGCCAGCAGCGTAGGAATCCGGGTCCCGGATTCCACCGGGGAGCTGTTTTTT

J gene: TRBJ1-5
V gene: TRBV5-1
clone size: few
D gene: .
CDR3 protein: CASSLGGGNQPQHF
CDR3 DNA: TGCGCCAGCAGCTTGGGGGGCGGCAATCAGCCCCAGCATTTT

J gene: TRBJ2-1
V gene: TRBV7-9
clone size: few
D gene: .
CDR3 protein: CASRLTRDKPYNEQFF
CDR3 DNA: TGTGCCAGCAGGCTGACCCGGGACAAGCCCTACAATGAGCAGTTCTTC

J gene: TRBJ2-5
V gene: TRBV14
clone size: .
D gene: .
CDR3 protein: CASSPITGPRETQYF
CDR3 DNA: TGTGCCAGCAGCCCGATTACAGGGCCTCGAGAGACCCAGTACTTC

J gene: TRBJ2-1
V gene: TRBV10-3
clone size: .
D gene: .
CDR3 protein: CAIGSTGTPFDEQFF
CDR3 DNA: TGTGCCATCGGGTCCACAGGGACACCGTTTGATGAGCAGTTCTTC

J gene: TRBJ1-2
V gene: TRBV9
clone size: .
D gene: .
CDR3 protein: CASSVDWSGVTNYGYTF
CDR3 DNA: TGTGCCAGCAGCGTAGATTGGTCAGGGGTTACTAACTATGGCTACACCTTC

J gene: TRBJ1-1
V gene: TRBV7-2
clone size: few
D gene: .
CDR3 protein: CASSRPGYEAFF
CDR3 DNA: TGTGCCAGCAGCCGCCCAGGGTATGAAGCTTTCTTT

J gene: TRBJ1-2
V gene: TRBV4-1
clone size: few
D gene: .
CDR3 protein: CASSQATPNYGYTF
CDR3 DNA: TGCGCCAGCAGCCAAGCGACACCTAACTATGGCTACACCTTC

J gene: TRBJ1-1
V gene: TRBV25-1
clone size: few
D gene: .
CDR3 protein: CASSLMNTEAFF
CDR3 DNA: TGTGCCAGCAGTCTAATGAACACTGAAGCTTTCTTT

J gene: TRBJ2-1
V gene: TRBV9
clone size: many
D gene: TRBD1
CDR3 protein: CASSVVTGVGEQFF
CDR3 DNA: TGTGCCAGCAGCGTAGTCACAGGGGTTGGTGAGCAGTTCTTC

J gene: TRBJ2-3
V gene: TRBV9
clone size: .
D gene: .
CDR3 protein: CASSAQGAGGTDTQYF
CDR3 DNA: TGTGCCAGCAGCGCCCAGGGGGCGGGGGGCACAGATACGCAGTATTTT

J gene: TRBJ2-2
V gene: TRBV2
clone size: .
D gene: .
CDR3 protein: CASNRENPGELFF
CDR3 DNA: TGTGCCAGCAACAGGGAGAATCCCGGGGAGCTGTTTTTT

J gene: TRBJ2-3
V gene: TRBV6-5
clone size: few
D gene: TRBD1
CDR3 protein: CASRQGSDTQYF
CDR3 DNA: TGTGCCAGCAGACAGGGGTCAGATACGCAGTATTTT

J gene: TRBJ2-7
V gene: TRBV5-6
clone size: many
D gene: .
CDR3 protein: CASSSPRGNREYF
CDR3 DNA: TGTGCCAGCAGCTCCCCCCGGGGGAATCGGGAGTACTTC

J gene: TRBJ2-5
V gene: TRBV2
clone size: .
D gene: TRBD2
CDR3 protein: CATTGTSGGYQETQYF
CDR3 DNA: TGTGCCACAACCGGGACTAGCGGAGGCTACCAAGAGACCCAGTACTTC